This TCR beta chain came from a study of identifying expanded T cells in peripheral blood. With V trimmed by 5 bases and J by 1 base, 4 bases remained unmatched. Germline assignment: CDR1 MGHRA and CDR2 YSYEKL. The CDR3 is 15 residues long. Regarding the study as a whole: Over around two and four weeks, about 15 and 19 clones changed, versus around 1.2 between replicates. Across healthy donors, higher total template counts meant significantly greater roughly two-week count variance.

Sequencing used immunoSEQ multiplex PCR; TCRdb keeps in-frame clones, though not all of them. This table holds some 120,000 clones, roughly 84% found once. Comment on this clone: Its target is unknown.

Healthy donors had no documented immune events, such as infections, while sampled. Sequencing was carried out using blood. The V and J genes are TRBV4-1 and TRBJ2-5; 10 bases align to TRBD2. This TCR derives from a person aged 18 to 75 in good health. The CDR3 is CASSGLAGGQETQYF. As DNA, the CDR3 is TGCGCCAGCAGCGGGTTAGCGGGGGGCCAAGAGACCCAGTACTTC.